This T cell receptor beta chain was obtained from a study of control samples from healthy donors and cancer patients (dated by TCRdb to about 2020). A word on this clone: Its antigen target is currently unknown. Per-base quality was not reported, and no clone a single base away is much larger than it.

Unmatched junction bases come to 4, with V trimmed by 2 bases and J by 3 bases. The CDR3 has 15 amino acids, counting the end cysteine and phenylalanine. Only CDR3 DNA is held: 45 bases, read in frame from base 1. CDR1 is given as MGHRA and CDR2 as YSYEKL, both from the germline V gene. The protocol used for the library was the immunoSEQ multiplex PCR assay. TCRdb's version of the immuneACCESS table is confined to in-frame rearrangements and falls short of the full clone set. An unresolved V gene accounts for under half of the shortfall where checked; the remainder is of unknown origin. The sample contains about 130,000 clones, 90% of them found a single time. The leading ten clones occupy 2% to 2.5% of the sample.

This TCR was recovered from a man between 18 and 35 years old in good health. What was sequenced was blood. This sequence uses TRBV4-1 and TRBJ1-5; a stretch of 7 junction bases matches TRBD1. The CDR3 sequence is CASSQWGTVNQPQHF. DNA sequence: TGCGCCAGCAGCCAATGGGGGACAGTCAATCAGCCCCAGCATTTT.